This T cell receptor (beta chain) was observed in a study of T cells in Graves' hyperthyroidism and ophthalmopathy. Study-wide results and caveats: Within blood appeared most thyroid clonotypes that had expanded above 0.001. Ophthalmopathy got predicted by the model a median approximately 6.4 months before its onset. The authors' 13 V-J model separated ophthalmopathy from stable hyperthyroidism.

Researchers amplified the TCR beta CDR3 regions from RNA transcripts. The primer set for the first-round RT-PCR of the TCR CDR3 was HTBI. From the multiplex PCR reads, TCRdb called clonotypes with MiXCR, one entry per CDR3 protein. The sample has 600,000 to 700,000 distinct CDR3 sequences; less than 45% are singletons. Patients with uncontrolled infections, other autoimmune diseases, pregnancy or lactation were excluded. This clonotype was seen at least ten times. Its cognate antigen is unknown. The TCR comes from an adult man with Graves' disease, either hyperthyroidism or ophthalmopathy (not recorded which). Sequenced: peripheral blood or thyroid tissue (not recorded which).

The CDR3 coding sequence is TGTGCCAGCAGCGTTCGAACAGGGACGTGGGACAATCAGCCCCAGCATTTT. Its protein product is CASSVRTGTWDNQPQHF. The V and J genes are TRBV7-2 and TRBJ1-5, with a weak D call TRBD1 (6 bases). Trimming removed 5 bases at V and 3 bases at J, with 20 bases between. Germline V lookup: CDR1 SGHTA, CDR2 FQGNSA. The CDR3 totals 17 residues. Full variable domain (rest looked up from reference TRBV7-2 and TRBJ1-5): GAGVSQSPSNKVTEKGKDVELRCDPISGHTALYWYRQSLGQGLEFLIYFQGNSAPDKSGLPSDRFSAERTGGSVSTLTIQRTQQEDSAVYLCASSVRTGTWDNQPQHFGDGTRLSIL.